The 7 T cell receptor beta chains listed next were all sequenced from one sample in a study of blood T cell repertoires in COVID-19. Assay: immunoSEQ multiplex PCR; the TCRdb copy retains only in-frame clones and omits some. The sample has 300,000 to 400,000 clones, 86% seen once; the top ten hold roughly 7.1%. The sequencing sample was made of peripheral blood. The source of these receptors is an older woman with COVID-19, enrolled during active disease.

V is TRBV11-2 and J is TRBJ1-5; D ambiguous. V was cut by 3 bases and J by 4 bases, with 4 bases left in between. Per the germline V gene, CDR1 is SGHAT and CDR2 is FQNNGV. CDR3 length: 12 residues. The CDR3 coding sequence is TGTGCCAGCAGCTTCGGGAATCAGCCCCAGCATTTT. It codes for CASSFGNQPQHF.

The rearrangement uses TRBV5-4 and TRBJ2-5; TRBD2 matches 11 bases. Germline CDR1 and CDR2: SGHNT and YYREEE (reference sequence). Trimming at V came to 4 bases and at J to 4 bases, leaving 3 bases not matched to a gene. This CDR3 region has 14 residues. CDR3 amino acids: CASSLTSGGETQYF. The CDR3, as DNA: TGTGCCAGCAGCCTCACTAGCGGGGGAGAGACCCAGTACTTC.

The CDR3 bases are TGTGCCAGCAGGTCCCAGTCCGGGACAGGGACCGGGGAGCTGTTTTTT. This translates into CASRSQSGTGTGELFF. The rearrangement links TRBV7-2 to TRBJ2-2; 9 bases are a match to TRBD1. The CDR3 extends over 16 amino acids. Germline V gives CDR1 SGHTA, CDR2 FQGNSA. J gave up 5 bases and V 6 bases, and 10 bases lay outside the gene matches.

The V call is TRBV6-1, the J call TRBJ1-5, with a weak D call TRBD1 (6 bases). The V gene lost 1 base and the J gene lost 6 bases, with 16 bases spanning the gap. Per germline, CDR1 MNHNS and CDR2 SASEGT. This CDR3 contains 16 residues. CDR3 DNA sequence: TGTGCCAGCAGTGAAGGGGCGGGGGGCTGGCGTCAGCCCCAGCATTTT. Translated: CASSEGAGGWRQPQHF.

On this clone: Other DNA sequences in this specimen translate into the identical CDR3. The chain carries TRBV7-3 and TRBJ2-1, with 11 bases aligning to TRBD2. V lost 4 bases to trimming and J lost 4 bases; unmatched junction nucleotides: 3. This CDR3 is 15 amino acids long. Germline V lookup: CDR1 SGHTA, CDR2 FQGTGA. The CDR3 sequence is CASSSLAGGYNEQFF. Written as DNA, the CDR3 is TGTGCCAGCAGCTCCCTAGCGGGGGGTTACAATGAGCAGTTCTTC.

This clone has just a few counts. The chain carries TRBV29-1 and TRBJ1-5; D unresolved. CDR1 is SQVTM and CDR2 is ANQGSEA in the germline V gene. CDR3 size: 14 residues. V lost 1 base to trimming and J lost 6 bases, with 13 bases between them. CDR3 amino acids: CSVEVGGVGQPQHF. The CDR3 DNA sequence: TGCAGCGTTGAAGTAGGCGGGGTAGGTCAGCCCCAGCATTTT.

This clone was found once. The chain couples TRBV6-5 to TRBJ2-5; 12 nucleotides match TRBD2. V dropped 8 bases and J dropped 5; count of bases not matched to a gene: 6. Germline CDR1 reads MNHEY; CDR2 reads SVGAGI. The CDR3 totals 14 residues. The CDR3 DNA sequence: TGTGCCAGCTCTAGCGGGGGGGCCTACGAGACCCAGTACTTC. Translation: CASSSGGAYETQYF.